Below are 5 T cell receptor beta chains sequenced from a single sample in a study of cytomegalovirus exposure and HLA in healthy donors. A multiplex PCR was run with 60 Vbeta primers and 13 Jbeta primers. TCRdb's copy holds only in-frame clones and misses some; the assay was immunoSEQ multiplex PCR. The sample yields about 180,000 clones, 77% seen once. Sequencing input: PBMCs. The receptors shown here come from a woman in her twenties or thirties in good health and CMV-seropositive.

The rearrangement joins TRBV5-1 to TRBJ2-7, with 10 bases that match TRBD2. The germline gives CDR1 SGHRS, CDR2 YFSETQ. J was trimmed by 3 bases and V by 7 bases; bases with no gene match: 7. This CDR3 has 14 residues. The CDR3 is CASSPGLAVYEQYF. CDR3 coding DNA: TGCGCCAGCTCCCCCGGACTAGCGGTCTACGAGCAGTACTTC.

This clone has just a few counts. The rearrangement links TRBV6-5 to TRBJ2-1; TRBD2 is a possible D gene (6 bases). Germline V lookup: CDR1 MNHEY, CDR2 SVGAGI. The CDR3 has 15 amino acids. V was pared by 6 bases and J by 10 bases, with 22 bases between. Here the CDR3 reads CASRRRDGVGLEQFF. CDR3 bases: TGTGCCAGCAGGCGGCGGGACGGAGTGGGATTAGAGCAGTTCTTC.

The chain couples TRBV27 to TRBJ2-3; 11 nucleotides match TRBD2. V lost 2 bases, J lost 5 bases, and 9 bases stayed unmatched. The CDR3 is 17 amino acids. Looked up from germline, CDR1 is MNHEY and CDR2 is SMNVEV (reference sequence). In nucleotides, the CDR3 is TGTGCCAGCAGTTTACTCGGGACTAGCGGCAACGGAGATACGCAGTATTTT. Amino acid sequence: CASSLLGTSGNGDTQYF.

This sequence joins TRBV7-9 and TRBJ2-1; 8 bases agree with TRBD2. There are 13 residues in the CDR3. Trimming cost V 0 bases and J 15 bases; bases outside gene matches: 7. The germline V gene encodes CDR1 SEHNR and CDR2 FQNEAQ (reference sequence). The CDR3 DNA reads TGTGCCAGCAGCTTAGCCCCGGGAGGGCCGGGGTTCTTC. This codes for CASSLAPGGPGFF.

The rearrangement links TRBV10-3 to TRBJ1-2; D possibly corresponds to TRBD1 (6 bases). The germline V gene encodes CDR1 ENHRY and CDR2 SYGVKD. The ends were cut back, 10 bases at V and 2 bases at J, with 14 bases in the middle. CDR3 length: 13 residues. The CDR3 is CATLDSDNYGYTF. CDR3 sequence (DNA): TGTGCCACCTTGGACAGTGACAACTATGGCTACACCTTC.